This TCR beta chain was retrieved from a study of cytomegalovirus exposure and HLA in healthy donors. Study background: Earlier sequencing of 150 million to 200 million T cells yielded approximately 100 million unique TCR beta sequences.

Study-level results: TCR beta V segments were, for the most part, productive about 87% or about 30% of the time in an earlier analysis. Later examination showed HLA-associated TCR beta chains had greater clonal expansion than equally common others.

In regard to this clone: The antigen is not known.

PCR amplification relied on 60 Vbeta primers (plus 13 Jbeta primers). Some clones are missing from TCRdb's copy, which holds only in-frame ones; the method was immunoSEQ multiplex PCR. This sample has 150,000 or so clones; approximately 82% occur once, and the top ten carry 1.4%. This TCR came from a man aged 25 to 45 in good health and CMV-seropositive. The material sequenced was PBMCs.

The CDR3, as DNA: TGTGCCAGCAGTCTTCACGCCGGGACAGAAGTCTATGGCTACACCTTC. Translated: CASSLHAGTEVYGYTF. The chain is built from TRBV2 and TRBJ1-2, with 7 nucleotides matching TRBD1. V shed 5 bases and J 4 bases; nucleotides not matched to a gene: 13. Germline V lookup: CDR1 SNHLY, CDR2 FYNNEI. CDR3 length: 16 amino acids.